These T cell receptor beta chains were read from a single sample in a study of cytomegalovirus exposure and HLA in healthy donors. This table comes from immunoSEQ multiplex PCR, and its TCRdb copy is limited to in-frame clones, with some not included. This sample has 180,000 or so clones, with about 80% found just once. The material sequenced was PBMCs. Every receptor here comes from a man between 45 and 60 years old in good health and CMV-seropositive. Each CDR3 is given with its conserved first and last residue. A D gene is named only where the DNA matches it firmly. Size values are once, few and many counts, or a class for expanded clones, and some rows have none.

cdr3_nt: TGTGCCAGCAGCCCCGGGGGAGCCAACTATGGCTACACCTTC
cdr3_aa: CASSPGGANYGYTF
v_call: TRBV7-9
j_call: TRBJ1-2
d_call: NA
clone_size: NA

cdr3_nt: TGTGCCAGCAGTGAAGGGAGGGGGGGTCGGGGCTATGGCTACACCTTC
cdr3_aa: CASSEGRGGRGYGYTF
v_call: TRBV6-1
j_call: TRBJ1-2
d_call: NA
clone_size: few

cdr3_nt: TGTGCCAGCAGTGCCCCAGGGGGCATCGGAAACACCATATATTTT
cdr3_aa: CASSAPGGIGNTIYF
v_call: TRBV6-1
j_call: TRBJ1-3
d_call: TRBD1
clone_size: NA

cdr3_nt: TGTACCAGCAGTCTACGCTCCCGTTCGGGAAACACCATATATTTT
cdr3_aa: CTSSLRSRSGNTIYF
v_call: TRBV6-5
j_call: TRBJ1-3
d_call: NA
clone_size: NA

cdr3_nt: TGTGCCAGCAGCTTGCGCGTGAACTCTGGGGCCAACGTCCTGACTTTC
cdr3_aa: CASSLRVNSGANVLTF
v_call: TRBV5-5
j_call: TRBJ2-6
d_call: NA
clone_size: NA

cdr3_nt: TGTGCCAGCTCACTCGACTCCGGTAGCTCCTACGAGCAGTACTTC
cdr3_aa: CASSLDSGSSYEQYF
v_call: TRBV18
j_call: TRBJ2-7
d_call: NA
clone_size: NA

cdr3_nt: TGCAGCGTTGATACAGGGGGGCGAGGCACCGGGGAGCTGTTTTTT
cdr3_aa: CSVDTGGRGTGELFF
v_call: TRBV29-1
j_call: TRBJ2-2
d_call: TRBD1
clone_size: NA

cdr3_nt: TGTGCCAGCAGCGATACGGGACTAGGCCAAGAGACCCAGTACTTC
cdr3_aa: CASSDTGLGQETQYF
v_call: TRBV5-6
j_call: TRBJ2-5
d_call: TRBD2
clone_size: NA

cdr3_nt: TGTGCCAGCAGCGTGGGACTAGCGGGGTCCGGGGATACGCAGTATTTT
cdr3_aa: CASSVGLAGSGDTQYF
v_call: TRBV9
j_call: TRBJ2-3
d_call: TRBD2
clone_size: NA

cdr3_nt: TGTGCCTGCCGGGACAGGGCTTTAGATACGCAGTATTTT
cdr3_aa: CACRDRALDTQYF
v_call: TRBV6-1
j_call: TRBJ2-3
d_call: TRBD1
clone_size: NA

cdr3_nt: TGTGCCACCGGGACAGGGAGCGAAAAACTGTTTTTT
cdr3_aa: CATGTGSEKLFF
v_call: TRBV28
j_call: TRBJ1-4
d_call: TRBD1
clone_size: NA

cdr3_nt: TGTGCCAGCAGCTTGCTAGCCCCTCTATCGGAGACCCAGTACTTC
cdr3_aa: CASSLLAPLSETQYF
v_call: TRBV5-5
j_call: TRBJ2-5
d_call: NA
clone_size: NA

cdr3_nt: TGCGCCAGCAGCCAAGATCGATCCGGCGGAGGGGAGCAGTACTTC
cdr3_aa: CASSQDRSGGGEQYF
v_call: TRBV4-3
j_call: TRBJ2-7
d_call: NA
clone_size: NA

cdr3_nt: TGTGCCAGCAGCCACCCCTCCGGGGGAAATCGAGAGACCCAGTACTTC
cdr3_aa: CASSHPSGGNRETQYF
v_call: TRBV5-6
j_call: TRBJ2-5
d_call: NA
clone_size: NA

cdr3_nt: TGTGCCAGCAGCTTAGCTCTCGGGACAGATAACTATGGCTACACCTTC
cdr3_aa: CASSLALGTDNYGYTF
v_call: TRBV7-9
j_call: TRBJ1-2
d_call: TRBD1
clone_size: once

cdr3_nt: TGTGCCAGCAGTTTATCGGGGACTAGCGGCAGGGAGCTGTTTTTT
cdr3_aa: CASSLSGTSGRELFF
v_call: TRBV28
j_call: TRBJ2-2
d_call: TRBD2
clone_size: NA